These 30 T cell receptor beta chains came from one sample sequenced in a study of shared clonotypes between healthy human individuals. Sequencing was performed with immunoSEQ multiplex PCR; in TCRdb, only in-frame clones are kept and a portion is missing. Seen here are over 950,000 clones, 77% observed once, and the top ten hold more than 0.85%. Material for sequencing was memory CD4+ T cells from PBMCs. The subset is: CD45RA-negative fraction. The receptors come from a young man in good health. Some clones in this sample may be carry-over from other donors' samples.

This clone was seen a handful of times. This chain uses TRBV27 with TRBJ2-2, with 10 bases identical to TRBD1. Germline CDR1 reads MNHEY; CDR2 reads SMNVEV (reference sequence). Losses at the gene ends were 3 bases for V and 5 bases for J; bases not matched to a gene: 12. CDR3 length: 18 residues. Written as DNA, the CDR3 is TGTGCCAGCAGTTTTGAGTCTCGGGGACAGGGGATAACCGGGGAGCTGTTTTTT. Residues: CASSFESRGQGITGELFF.

For this clone: Other DNA sequences of this sample code for an identical CDR3. This chain uses TRBV5-1 with TRBJ2-5; D remains ambiguous. The V end lost 2 bases, the J end lost 1 base, and 6 bases lay between the germline ends. Germline CDR1 is SGHRS and CDR2 is YFSETQ. The length of the CDR3 is 13 residues. The CDR3 nucleotides are TGCGCCAGCAGCTTCGGCAGCCAAGAGACCCAGTACTTC. Encoded protein: CASSFGSQETQYF.

CDR3 bases: TGTGCCAGTAGTACCCGGGACCGGAGCTACACCTTC. Protein product: CASSTRDRSYTF. The V and J genes are TRBV19 and TRBJ1-2; D is perhaps TRBD1 (5 bases). Germline lookup yields CDR1 LNHDA and CDR2 SQIVND (reference sequence). Trimming cost V 4 bases and J 9 bases, with 12 bases left between them. This CDR3 region has 12 residues.

The rearrangement uses TRBV5-6 and TRBJ2-1; 14 bases match TRBD2. Losses at the gene ends were 4 bases for V and 8 bases for J; bases not matched to a gene: 5. Germline V lookup: CDR1 SGHDT, CDR2 YYEEEE. This CDR3 is built from 15 residues. CDR3 in DNA: TGTGCCAGCAGCCCGGGACTAGCGGGAGTCGATGAGCAGTTCTTC. This translates into CASSPGLAGVDEQFF.

The DNA of the CDR3 is TGTGCCAGCAGCAGAGGGACAGGGGGCGCTGGGACTGAAGCTTTCTTT. Translating it yields CASSRGTGGAGTEAFF. This rearrangement joins TRBV5-4 to TRBJ1-1, with TRBD1 matching over 12 bases. The V segment lost 4 bases and the J segment 5 bases; nucleotides outside the gene matches: 9. CDR3 size: 16 residues. The germline V gene encodes CDR1 SGHNT and CDR2 YYREEE (reference sequence).

There are a few counts of this clone. The rearrangement joins TRBV7-2 to TRBJ1-5, with D perhaps TRBD1 (6 bases). Germline values: CDR1 SGHTA, CDR2 FQGNSA. CDR3 length: 16 amino acids. V lost 1 base to trimming and J lost 6 bases, with 16 bases between them. In DNA, the CDR3 is TGTGCCAGCAGCTTAGACAGGGTCGGGTTGAGTCAGCCCCAGCATTTT. It codes for CASSLDRVGLSQPQHF. The full variable domain, rest sourced from reference TRBV7-2 and TRBJ1-5, is GAGVSQSPSNKVTEKGKDVELRCDPISGHTALYWYRQSLGQGLEFLIYFQGNSAPDKSGLPSDRFSAERTGGSVSTLTIQRTQQEDSAVYLCASSLDRVGLSQPQHFGDGTRLSIL.

J is TRBJ2-1 and V is TRBV6-5; D may correspond to TRBD1 or TRBD2 (5 bases each). CDR3 length equals 15 residues. CDR1 is MNHEY and CDR2 is SVGAGI in the germline V gene. Trimming took off 6 bases at V and 9 bases at J, with 21 bases between the two ends. The CDR3 nucleotides read TGTGCCAGCAGCCTCGTGTTAATGGGGGTGGTTGAGCAGTTCTTC. The encoded protein is CASSLVLMGVVEQFF.

The rearrangement joins TRBV27 to TRBJ2-2; D may be TRBD1 (5 bases). The V end lost 7 bases, the J end lost 6 bases, and 9 bases lay between the germline ends. Germline V gene sequence: CDR1 MNHEY, CDR2 SMNVEV (reference sequence). The CDR3 extends over 12 amino acids. The CDR3: CASNQGSGELFF. The CDR3 DNA follows: TGTGCCAGCAACCAGGGATCCGGGGAGCTGTTTTTT.

This chain joins TRBV18 and TRBJ2-3; D ambiguous. V shed 2 bases and J shed 5 bases, with 8 bases lying between them. CDR3 length: 13 amino acids. Germline loops: CDR1 KGHSH, CDR2 LQKENI. The CDR3 DNA sequence: TGTGCCAGCTCACCATACACCAGAGATACGCAGTATTTT. As protein: CASSPYTRDTQYF.

The chain carries TRBV5-6 and TRBJ1-1; D may be TRBD1 (6 bases). The CDR3 has 12 amino acids. The V end lost 0 bases, the J end lost 10 bases, and 10 bases lay between the germline ends. CDR1 and CDR2 (germline): SGHDT, YYEEEE. The CDR3 sequence is CASSLGTERAFF. As DNA, the CDR3 is TGTGCCAGCAGCTTGGGGACAGAACGAGCTTTCTTT. Combining the CDR3 with reference TRBV5-6 and TRBJ1-1 gives the whole variable domain DAGVTQSPTHLIKTRGQQVTLRCSPKSGHDTVSWYQQALGQGPQFIFQYYEEEERQRGNFPDRFSGHQFPNYSSELNVNALLLGDSALYLCASSLGTERAFFGQGTRLTVV.

The chain is built from TRBV7-8 and TRBJ1-1; D is perhaps TRBD1 (6 bases). CDR3 length: 14 residues. V was clipped by 3 bases and J by 4 bases, with 12 bases between them. CDR1 and CDR2 (germline): SGHVS, FQNEAQ. CDR3 DNA sequence: TGTGCCAGCAGCTTCCACAGGGTAGGCACTGAAGCTTTCTTT. Protein product: CASSFHRVGTEAFF.

The genes are TRBV6-6 and TRBJ2-1, with TRBD1 identical over 10 bases. Germline-derived CDR1 and CDR2 are MNHNY and SVGAGI (reference sequence). Trimming at V came to 6 bases and at J to 9 bases, leaving 11 bases not matched to a gene. The CDR3 is made up of 15 amino acids. Written as DNA, the CDR3 is TGTGCCAGCAGACGCCCGGGACAGGGGTTCGGTGAGCAGTTCTTC. Amino acids: CASRRPGQGFGEQFF.

The rearrangement links TRBV6-1 to TRBJ2-7; D is ambiguous. V shed 3 bases and J shed 3 bases, with 18 bases lying between them. Germline CDR1 is MNHNS and CDR2 is SASEGT. The CDR3 runs 16 residues. The CDR3 loop is CASSERAEPPIYEQYF. The CDR3 coding sequence is TGTGCCAGCAGTGAGAGAGCCGAACCTCCAATCTACGAGCAGTACTTC.

The V call is TRBV9, the J call TRBJ1-1; D not certain. The CDR3 has 15 amino acids. V gave up 4 bases and J gave up 1 base, with 14 bases separating them. Germline V CDR1 and CDR2: SGDLS, YYNGEE. The CDR3 coding sequence is TGTGCCAGCAGCCCCCGAGAGGGAACGAACACTGAAGCTTTCTTT. This codes for CASSPREGTNTEAFF.

On this clone itself: The sample has other DNA sequences that encode this CDR3 too. The gene calls are TRBV7-2 and TRBJ2-1, with 9 bases aligning to TRBD2. Germline-derived CDR1 and CDR2 are SGHTA and FQGNSA. After removal of 3 bases from V and 0 bases from J, the junction contained 0 bases not matched to a gene. This CDR3 contains 15 residues. CDR3 region: CASSFSGSSYNEQFF. Here the CDR3 DNA reads TGTGCCAGCAGCTTTAGCGGGAGCTCCTACAATGAGCAGTTCTTC. The full variable domain, completed using reference TRBV7-2 and TRBJ2-1, is GAGVSQSPSNKVTEKGKDVELRCDPISGHTALYWYRQSLGQGLEFLIYFQGNSAPDKSGLPSDRFSAERTGGSVSTLTIQRTQQEDSAVYLCASSFSGSSYNEQFFGPGTRLTVL.

This clone was seen a handful of times. This sample includes further DNA sequences coding for the same CDR3. This chain joins TRBV29-1 and TRBJ1-1; D ambiguous. With 0 bases removed from V and 1 base from J, the gap between germline ends came to 6 bases. The V gene's germline CDR1 is SQVTM and CDR2 ANQGSEA. There are 13 residues in the CDR3. The CDR3 sequence: CSVEDQGNTEAFF. The CDR3 nucleotides are TGCAGCGTTGAAGATCAAGGGAACACTGAAGCTTTCTTT.

The genes are TRBV5-1 and TRBJ2-2, with 9 nucleotides matching TRBD2. From germline, CDR1 is SGHRS and CDR2 YFSETQ. This CDR3 contains 16 residues. V lost 4 bases, J lost 2 bases, and 6 bases stayed unmatched. The CDR3 loop is CASSRGGRGNTGELFF. The DNA of the CDR3 is TGCGCCAGCAGCAGGGGCGGGAGGGGAAACACCGGGGAGCTGTTTTTT.

With respect to this clone: A read error may explain this, as a much larger clone is one base away. Other nucleotide sequences from this sample produce the same CDR3. The J gene is TRBJ1-3, the V gene TRBV30, with a weak D call TRBD1 (5 bases). Between the trimmed V and J ends, which lost 3 bases and 2 bases, there was a span of 5 bases. Germline V lookup: CDR1 GTSNPN, CDR2 SVGIG (reference sequence). The CDR3 contains 12 residues. In nucleotides, the CDR3 is TGTGCCTGGAGCAGGGCTGGAAACACCATATATTTT. It yields the protein CAWSRAGNTIYF. Full variable domain (rest looked up from reference TRBV30 and TRBJ1-3): SQTIHQWPATLVQPVGSPLSLECTVEGTSNPNLYWYRQAAGRGLQLLFYSVGIGQISSEVPQNLSASRPQDRQFILSSKKLLLSDSGFYLCAWSRAGNTIYFGEGSWLTVV.

The chain uses TRBV5-4 and TRBJ2-3; no clear D. Germline V gene sequence: CDR1 SGHNT, CDR2 YYREEE (reference sequence). This CDR3 comprises 14 residues. V was trimmed by 5 bases and J by 4 bases, leaving 14 bases between them. The CDR3 spells CASSPEGNADTQYF. CDR3 in DNA: TGTGCCAGCAGTCCGGAAGGGAATGCAGATACGCAGTATTTT.

The chain carries TRBV7-3 and TRBJ2-2; 9 positions agree with TRBD2. Germline V gives CDR1 SGHTA, CDR2 FQGTGA. The CDR3 has 16 residues. V trimming: 5 bases; J trimming: 7 bases; junction bases outside the gene matches: 11. CDR3 amino acids: CASSLRGSGSHGELFF. The DNA for the CDR3 is TGTGCCAGCAGCCTCCGGGGTAGCGGGAGTCACGGGGAGCTGTTTTTT.

This chain joins TRBV18 and TRBJ2-7, with 9 bases fitting TRBD2. CDR3 length: 15 residues. The trim removed 0 bases at V and 5 bases at J, leaving 5 bases unmatched. Germline values: CDR1 KGHSH, CDR2 LQKENI. The chain's CDR3 is CASSPPSGSDNEQYF. CDR3 nucleotide sequence: TGTGCCAGCTCACCACCTAGCGGGAGTGATAACGAGCAGTACTTC.

V gene TRBV7-9 combines with J gene TRBJ2-5; no firm D call. The germline V and J ends were trimmed by 6 bases and 3 bases, with 17 bases remaining between them. Germline loops: CDR1 SEHNR, CDR2 FQNEAQ (reference sequence). CDR3 length: 15 residues. The CDR3 is CASRLTGGAKETQYF. The DNA for the CDR3 is TGTGCCAGCAGACTAACGGGCGGCGCTAAAGAGACCCAGTACTTC.

This clone was counted only a few times. V usage is TRBV28 and J usage is TRBJ1-2; a weak D match, TRBD1 (5 bases). CDR1 and CDR2 (germline): MDHEN, SYDVKM. The CDR3 is made up of 16 amino acids. Trimming removed 5 bases from V and 0 bases from J, with 16 bases in between. The CDR3 nucleotides read TGTGCCAGCAGTAGTGGGGGGGTCGACGCTAACTATGGCTACACCTTC. This sequence encodes CASSSGGVDANYGYTF.

The gene calls are TRBV18 and TRBJ1-2; D is possibly TRBD1 (6 bases). V was cut by 0 bases and J by 4 bases, with 9 bases left in between. CDR3 length: 14 amino acids. CDR1 is KGHSH, CDR2 LQKENI, per germline. CDR3 region: CASSPPLQGYGYTF. The CDR3 DNA reads as TGTGCCAGCTCACCACCGCTACAGGGCTATGGCTACACCTTC.

The rearrangement uses TRBV5-1 and TRBJ2-3; unclear D gene. This CDR3 has 14 amino acids. The germline V and J ends were trimmed by 5 bases and 2 bases, with 12 bases remaining between them. Per germline, CDR1 SGHRS and CDR2 YFSETQ. CDR3 sequence reads: CASSSGSVTDTQYF. The CDR3 nucleotides are TGCGCCAGCAGTTCCGGGTCGGTCACAGATACGCAGTATTTT.

The chain carries TRBV14 and TRBJ1-3, with D perhaps TRBD1 (5 bases). Germline CDR1 and CDR2: SGHDN and FVKESK. The germline V and J ends were trimmed by 6 bases and 1 base, with 16 bases remaining between them. CDR3 length equals 16 residues. Here the CDR3 reads CASRGQGSSSGNTIYF. The CDR3 nucleotides read TGTGCCAGCAGGGGCCAGGGCTCGAGTTCTGGAAACACCATATATTTT.

This chain joins TRBV18 and TRBJ1-2; weak D call: TRBD1 (5 bases). Germline loops: CDR1 KGHSH, CDR2 LQKENI. V was trimmed by 3 bases and J by 0 bases, leaving 14 bases between them. The CDR3 spans 16 residues. The CDR3: CASSPIPGRTNYGYTF. In DNA form, the CDR3 reads TGTGCCAGCTCACCTATACCGGGACGGACTAACTATGGCTACACCTTC.

Details on this clone: The likely explanation is a read error, given a far larger clone one base away. Other DNA variants within this sample encode the same CDR3. The V and J genes are TRBV7-9 and TRBJ2-7, with a possible D match to TRBD2 (7 bases). Between the trimmed V and J ends, which lost 5 bases and 2 bases, there was a span of 10 bases. Germline CDR1 SEHNR, CDR2 FQNEAQ (reference sequence). This CDR3 contains 13 residues. CDR3 DNA sequence: TGTGCCAGCAGCCTCGGGGGGCCCTACGAGCAGTACTTC. Translation: CASSLGGPYEQYF.

This chain joins TRBV11-2 and TRBJ2-1; no definite D call. The CDR3 has 16 amino acids. The germline V gene has CDR1 SGHAT and CDR2 FQNNGV. V lost 6 bases to trimming and J lost 0 bases, with 15 bases between them. The CDR3 DNA is TGTGCCAGCAGATTTCTTAGGTCGAGCTCCTACAATGAGCAGTTCTTC. Residues: CASRFLRSSSYNEQFF.

On this clone: The sample carries other DNA sequences with the same CDR3. This chain uses TRBV6-5 with TRBJ1-2; possible D gene TRBD1, 5 bases. In germline, CDR1 is MNHEY, CDR2 SVGAGI. This CDR3 is 12 amino acids long. Deletions cut 2 bases from V and 5 bases from J, with 6 bases between. The CDR3 region is CASSYKGYGYTF. DNA for the CDR3: TGTGCCAGCAGTTACAAGGGGTATGGCTACACCTTC.